What follows are 32 T cell receptor beta chains derived from one specimen sequenced in a study of identical twins' blood T cells. TCRdb redid the calling of the 5' RACE reads with MiXCR, one entry per CDR3 protein. The repertoire consists of roughly 340,000 distinct CDR3 sequences, with over 25% occurring once and the leading ten covering about 6%. Input material: PBMCs. These receptors were collected from a woman aged 18 to 55 in good health.

This chain uses TRBV28 with TRBJ2-4; D is possibly TRBD1 or TRBD2 (6 bases each). V lost 5 bases and J 7 bases, leaving 15 bases between the germline ends. The CDR3 is 14 amino acids. Germline V gives CDR1 MDHEN, CDR2 SYDVKM. In DNA, the CDR3 is TGTGCCAGCAGTCCCCAAGGGGGGTGGAACATTCAGTACTTC. Translated: CASSPQGGWNIQYF.

J is TRBJ1-2 and V is TRBV20-1; the match to TRBD1 covers 10 bases. The CDR3 loop spans 16 amino acids. The trim removed 0 bases at V and 4 bases at J, leaving 8 bases unmatched. Germline V gives CDR1 DFQATT, CDR2 SNEGSKA (reference sequence). CDR3 residues: CSARDLDRGTTYGYTF. CDR3 sequence (DNA): TGCAGTGCTAGAGACCTGGACAGGGGGACCACCTATGGCTACACCTTC.

Ten or more counts support this clonotype. The chain joins TRBV9 to TRBJ2-1; TRBD2 agrees at 8 bases. The CDR3 totals 18 residues. The germline V gene encodes CDR1 SGDLS and CDR2 YYNGEE. Trimming removed 0 bases from V and 1 base from J; junction bases left unmatched: 9. The chain's CDR3 is CASSVAPAGARSYNEQFF. CDR3 DNA: TGTGCCAGCAGCGTAGCTCCAGCGGGAGCAAGATCCTACAATGAGCAGTTCTTC. The complete variable domain, with remaining parts taken from reference TRBV9 and TRBJ2-1, reads DSGVTQTPKHLITATGQRVTLRCSPRSGDLSVYWYQQSLDQGLQFLIQYYNGEERAKGNILERFSAQQFPDLHSELNLSSLELGDSALYFCASSVAPAGARSYNEQFFGPGTRLTVL.

The chain joins TRBV11-2 to TRBJ1-1; possibly TRBD1 for D (6 bases). The CDR3 has 13 amino acids. Germline V gives CDR1 SGHAT, CDR2 FQNNGV. V was pared by 0 bases and J by 12 bases, with 14 bases between. CDR3 protein: CASSLDRQAKTFF. The CDR3 region has the DNA TGTGCCAGCAGCTTAGACCGACAGGCTAAAACTTTCTTT.

This rearrangement joins TRBV12-3 or TRBV12-4 to TRBJ1-2, with 7 bases lining up with TRBD1. The CDR3 is 14 residues long. Trimming at V came to 7 bases and at J to 7 bases, leaving 12 bases not matched to a gene. The CDR3 DNA reads TGTGCCAGCACCGCGACAGGGAACGTTGGTGGCTACACCTTC. It specifies CASTATGNVGGYTF.

The CDR3 sequence: CASSYRLTDGYSNQPQHF. The DNA for the CDR3 is TGTGCCAGCAGTTACCGTCTCACGGACGGATATAGCAATCAGCCCCAGCATTTT. The chain is built from TRBV6-2 or TRBV6-3 and TRBJ1-5; D not resolved. CDR1 MNHEY and CDR2 SVGEGT come from the germline V gene. CDR3 size: 18 residues. The V end was cut by 2 bases, the J end by 0 bases, with 17 bases between.

The J gene is TRBJ1-6, the V gene TRBV3-1; tentative D call: TRBD1 (5 bases). Trimming stripped 4 bases from V and 10 bases from J, with 17 bases between. The germline V gene encodes CDR1 LGHDT and CDR2 YNNKEL (reference sequence). CDR3 length: 15 amino acids. In nucleotides, the CDR3 is TGTGCCAGCAGCCCCCGAGGGGAACGAATCTCACCCCTCCACTTT. Amino acids: CASSPRGERISPLHF.

This clonotype came up a few times. The chain carries TRBV6-5 and TRBJ1-1, with 7 bases matching TRBD1. The CDR3 has 14 residues. CDR1 and CDR2 from the germline V gene are MNHEY and SVGAGI. V lost 5 bases and J lost 7; bases outside the gene matches: 10. The CDR3 sequence: CASSKTRGRGEAFF. DNA for the CDR3: TGTGCCAGCAGTAAAACAAGGGGGCGAGGTGAAGCTTTCTTT.

This clonotype was seen ten or more times. The chain couples TRBV20-1 to TRBJ1-2; tentatively, D is TRBD1 (6 bases). Per germline, CDR1 DFQATT and CDR2 SNEGSKA (reference sequence). Between the trimmed V and J ends, which lost 1 base and 7 bases, there was a span of 16 bases. The CDR3 totals 14 residues. CDR3 sequence reads: CSARAGGGSSGYTF. CDR3 nucleotide sequence: TGCAGTGCTAGAGCCGGAGGGGGGAGTAGTGGCTACACCTTC.

The chain carries TRBV4-2 and TRBJ1-2; D is ambiguous. V was pared by 1 base and J by 2 bases, with 11 bases between. This CDR3 is 15 amino acids long. CDR1 is LGHNA and CDR2 is YNFKEQ in the germline V gene. Here the CDR3 reads CASSQGTGGNYGYTF. The CDR3 nucleotides read TGTGCCAGCAGCCAAGGGACCGGAGGGAACTATGGCTACACCTTC.

The chain recombines TRBV20-1 with TRBJ1-2; 9 bases agree with TRBD1. From germline, CDR1 is DFQATT and CDR2 SNEGSKA (reference sequence). The CDR3 is made up of 14 amino acids. Germline trimming cut 4 bases from V and 5 bases from J; bases unmatched to any gene: 8. CDR3 bases: TGCAGTGCTATCAGATCCGGGACAGGGTATGGCTACACCTTC. It specifies CSAIRSGTGYGYTF.

This clonotype was detected a few times. For the CDR3, the DNA is TGCAGTGCCCCCAGGGAGCTGAACACTGAAGCTTTCTTT. Translation: CSAPRELNTEAFF. This chain connects TRBV20-1 to TRBJ1-1; D is possibly TRBD1 (5 bases). This CDR3 comprises 13 residues. CDR1 is DFQATT and CDR2 is SNEGSKA in the germline V gene (reference sequence). V dropped 6 bases and J dropped 0 bases, with 11 bases sitting between them.

The V gene is TRBV19, the J gene TRBJ1-3; no reliable D call. Germline V gives CDR1 LNHDA, CDR2 SQIVND (reference sequence). V lost 7 bases and J 0 bases, leaving 13 bases between the germline ends. CDR3 length equals 15 residues. The CDR3: CASTLSGFSGNTIYF. As DNA, the CDR3 is TGTGCCAGTACCCTTAGTGGGTTCTCTGGAAACACCATATATTTT.

In this sample, this clonotype turned up a few times. The chain joins TRBV9 to TRBJ1-3; 8 bases are a match to TRBD1. The length of the CDR3 is 14 residues. Germline V gene lookup returns CDR1 SGDLS and CDR2 YYNGEE. Unmatched junction bases numbered 5, after V lost 5 bases and J lost 4 bases. This CDR3 is CASRGQGSGNTIYF. The CDR3, as DNA: TGTGCCAGCAGAGGACAGGGATCAGGAAACACCATATATTTT.

This clonotype was counted between two and nine times. The gene calls are TRBV10-2 and TRBJ1-1, with unresolved D. The CDR3 spans 14 residues. Germline values: CDR1 WSHSY, CDR2 SAAADI. Trimming removed 2 bases from V and 0 bases from J, with 7 bases in between. In nucleotides, the CDR3 is TGCGCCAGCAGTGAGGCGTTTATGAACACTGAAGCTTTCTTT. It yields the protein CASSEAFMNTEAFF.

This chain uses TRBV5-1 with TRBJ1-1; no clear D gene. CDR1 is SGHRS and CDR2 is YFSETQ in the germline V gene. V lost 2 bases to trimming and J lost 1 base, with 9 bases between them. CDR3 length equals 14 residues. CDR3 bases: TGCGCCAGCAGCTTAGAGAGGCAGAACACTGAAGCTTTCTTT. This codes for CASSLERQNTEAFF.

This clonotype was seen more than once but under ten times. The gene calls are TRBV18 and TRBJ1-3; unclear D gene. Germline V gene lookup returns CDR1 KGHSH and CDR2 LQKENI. This CDR3 is 16 amino acids long. V dropped 3 bases and J dropped 1 base, with 13 bases sitting between them. CDR3 region: CASSPYTVGSGNTIYF. CDR3 coding DNA: TGTGCCAGCTCACCTTATACCGTCGGTTCTGGAAACACCATATATTTT.

The chain recombines TRBV7-2 with TRBJ1-1; D remains ambiguous. The germline V gene has CDR1 SGHTA and CDR2 FQGNSA. V dropped 6 bases and J dropped 4 bases, with 12 bases sitting between them. The CDR3 has 13 amino acids. CDR3 region: CASRSGLSTEAFF. The CDR3 nucleotides read TGTGCCAGCAGATCCGGGCTATCCACTGAAGCTTTCTTT.

The sample holds many counts of this clonotype. The chain links TRBV13 to TRBJ1-1; no reliable D call. The CDR3 sequence is 13 residues long. From germline, CDR1 is PRHDT and CDR2 FYEKMQ (reference sequence). Trimming left V 7 bases short and J 0 bases short, with 9 bases between. CDR3 nucleotides: TGTGCCAGCAAAGGAGTCATGAACACTGAAGCTTTCTTT. Translated, it gives CASKGVMNTEAFF.

This clonotype was detected a few times. This chain links TRBV2 with TRBJ2-1; the D gene could be TRBD1 or TRBD2 (5 bases each). The V end was cut by 3 bases, the J end by 6 bases, with 12 bases between. This CDR3 region has 14 residues. Germline V gene data show CDR1 as SNHLY and CDR2 as FYNNEI. The CDR3 DNA is TGTGCCAGCAGTGAGAGTTTGGGGACCAATGAGCAGTTCTTC. Translated, it gives CASSESLGTNEQFF.

In the case of this clonotype: The junction departs from the called germline gene at one end, perhaps through a read error. The chain is built from TRBV6-2 or TRBV6-3 and TRBJ2-1; D is uncertain. Germline CDR1 MNHEY, CDR2 SVGEGT. The CDR3 spans 17 residues. CDR3 in amino acids: CASSYSVGTTSSNEQFF. The CDR3 DNA reads TGTGCCAGCAGTTACTCGGTGGGCACAACTTCCTCCAATGAGCAGTTCTTC.

This CDR3 is CSAWSGWNTEAFF. The DNA of the CDR3 is TGCAGTGCTTGGTCAGGGTGGAACACTGAAGCTTTCTTT. V and J are TRBV20-1 and TRBJ1-1; tentative D call: TRBD1 (5 bases). Trimming shortened V by 5 bases and J by 1 base, and 11 bases separated the two germline ends. This CDR3 spans 13 amino acids. From germline, CDR1 is DFQATT and CDR2 SNEGSKA (reference sequence).

This clonotype appeared many times. The chain employs TRBV3-1 and TRBJ2-1; the D call may be TRBD1 or TRBD2 (6 bases each). CDR3 length: 14 amino acids. Trimming pared 1 base from V and 5 bases from J, leaving 9 bases between. Germline CDR1 LGHDT, CDR2 YNNKEL (reference sequence). The CDR3 is CASSQVGGNNEQFF. In DNA form, the CDR3 reads TGTGCCAGCAGCCAAGTGGGGGGCAACAATGAGCAGTTCTTC.

The J gene is TRBJ1-4, the V gene TRBV5-1; the D is unclear. Trimming pared 3 bases from V and 7 bases from J, leaving 13 bases between. Germline lookup yields CDR1 SGHRS and CDR2 YFSETQ. The CDR3 has 14 residues. The CDR3, as DNA: TGCGCCAGCAGCTACGCGGCTGGACGTGAAAAACTGTTTTTT. Residues: CASSYAAGREKLFF.

The chain carries TRBV19 and TRBJ1-5, with 7 bases lining up with TRBD1. The germline CDR1 and CDR2 sequences are LNHDA and SQIVND (reference sequence). The CDR3 consists of 16 residues. V lost 4 bases and J lost 4; bases outside the gene matches: 10. The CDR3 spells CASSTRRDRQNQPQHF. In DNA, the CDR3 is TGTGCCAGTAGTACCAGACGGGACAGACAGAATCAGCCCCAGCATTTT.

This clonotype was observed a few times. The rearrangement joins TRBV7-9 to TRBJ1-1, with D unresolved. The CDR3 contains 15 residues. CDR1 and CDR2 from the germline V gene are SEHNR and FQNEAQ (reference sequence). V was cut by 1 base and J by 4 bases, with 13 bases left in between. The CDR3 reads CASSLVRNKGTEAFF. CDR3 in DNA: TGTGCCAGCAGCTTAGTGAGGAATAAGGGCACTGAAGCTTTCTTT.

This clonotype was counted many times. The chain joins TRBV29-1 to TRBJ2-1; D ambiguous. Trimming left V 5 bases short and J 5 bases short, with 7 bases between. Germline V lookup: CDR1 SQVTM, CDR2 ANQGSEA. CDR3 size: 11 residues. The CDR3 region has the DNA TGCAGCGTTAGGATCAACAATGAGCAGTTCTTC. It encodes CSVRINNEQFF.

A few counts support this clonotype. The rearrangement joins TRBV5-1 to TRBJ2-3; perhaps TRBD2 as D (5 bases). From germline, CDR1 is SGHRS and CDR2 YFSETQ. This CDR3 is 13 amino acids long. V was trimmed by 4 bases and J by 6 bases, leaving 12 bases between them. CDR3 sequence (DNA): TGCGCCAGCAGCCGCCTTTTAGCGGATACGCAGTATTTT. Protein sequence: CASSRLLADTQYF.

The chain couples TRBV6-4 to TRBJ2-1; unclear D gene. Germline V CDR1 and CDR2: MRHNA, SNTAGT. Trimming left V 3 bases short and J 0 bases short, with 9 bases between. This CDR3 contains 15 residues. The CDR3 here is CASSEVGSSYNEQFF. Written as DNA, the CDR3 is TGTGCCAGCAGTGAGGTCGGCAGCTCCTACAATGAGCAGTTCTTC.

The chain joins TRBV12-3 or TRBV12-4 to TRBJ1-2; D unclear. Trimming stripped 8 bases from V and 8 bases from J, with 21 bases between. The CDR3 extends over 14 amino acids. The CDR3 DNA reads TGTGCCAGCTCCGATGGTGTGGGGTTGAAGGGCTACACCTTC. It encodes CASSDGVGLKGYTF.

The DNA for the CDR3 is TGCGCCAGCAGCTTCTCCCCGGACAGGAATCTCTACGAGCAGTACTTC. This gives the protein CASSFSPDRNLYEQYF. The V gene is TRBV5-1, the J gene TRBJ2-7, with 7 bases matching TRBD1. CDR3 length: 16 amino acids. V shed 2 bases, J shed 3 bases, and the junction held 11 bases outside the gene matches. CDR1 and CDR2 (germline): SGHRS, YFSETQ.

V gene TRBV3-1 combines with J gene TRBJ1-5, with D possibly TRBD1 on 5 matching bases. The CDR3 extends over 13 amino acids. Germline V gene lookup returns CDR1 LGHDT and CDR2 YNNKEL (reference sequence). V was trimmed by 1 base and J by 6 bases, leaving 7 bases between them. The CDR3 protein is CASSQVGVQPQHF. CDR3 sequence (DNA): TGTGCCAGCAGCCAAGTGGGGGTTCAGCCCCAGCATTTT.